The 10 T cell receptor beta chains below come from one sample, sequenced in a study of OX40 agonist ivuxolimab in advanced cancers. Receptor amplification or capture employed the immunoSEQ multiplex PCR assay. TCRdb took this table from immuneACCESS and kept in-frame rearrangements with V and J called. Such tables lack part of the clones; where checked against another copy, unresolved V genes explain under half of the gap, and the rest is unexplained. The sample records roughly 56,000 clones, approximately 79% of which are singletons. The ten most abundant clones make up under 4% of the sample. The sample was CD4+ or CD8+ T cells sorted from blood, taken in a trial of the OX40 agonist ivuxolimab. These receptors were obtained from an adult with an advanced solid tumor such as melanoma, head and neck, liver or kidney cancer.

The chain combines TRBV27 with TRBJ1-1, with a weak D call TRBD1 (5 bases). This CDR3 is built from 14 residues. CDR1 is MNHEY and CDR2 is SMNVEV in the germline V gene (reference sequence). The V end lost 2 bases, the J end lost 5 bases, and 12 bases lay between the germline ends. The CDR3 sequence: CASSLTRARTEAFF. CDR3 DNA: TGTGCCAGCAGTTTAACCAGGGCGAGGACTGAAGCTTTCTTT.

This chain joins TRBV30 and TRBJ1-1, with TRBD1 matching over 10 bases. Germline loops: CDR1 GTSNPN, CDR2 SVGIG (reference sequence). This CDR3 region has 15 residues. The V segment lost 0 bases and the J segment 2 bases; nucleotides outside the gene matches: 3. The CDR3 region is CAWSVRTGGNTEAFF. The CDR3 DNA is TGTGCCTGGAGTGTAAGGACAGGGGGTAACACTGAAGCTTTCTTT. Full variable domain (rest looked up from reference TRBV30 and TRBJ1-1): SQTIHQWPATLVQPVGSPLSLECTVEGTSNPNLYWYRQAAGRGLQLLFYSVGIGQISSEVPQNLSASRPQDRQFILSSKKLLLSDSGFYLCAWSVRTGGNTEAFFGQGTRLTVV.

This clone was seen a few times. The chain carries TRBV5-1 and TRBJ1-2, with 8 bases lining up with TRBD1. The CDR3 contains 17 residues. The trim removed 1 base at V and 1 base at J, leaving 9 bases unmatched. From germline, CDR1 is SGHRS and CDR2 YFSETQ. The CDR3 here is CASSLPNTGGGNYGYTF. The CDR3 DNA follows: TGCGCCAGCAGCTTGCCCAACACAGGGGGAGGTAACTATGGCTACACCTTC. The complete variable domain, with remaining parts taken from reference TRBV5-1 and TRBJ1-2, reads KAGVTQTPRYLIKTRGQQVTLSCSPISGHRSVSWYQQTPGQGLQFLFEYFSETQRNKGNFPGRFSGRQFSNSRSEMNVSTLELGDSALYLCASSLPNTGGGNYGYTFGSGTRLTVV.

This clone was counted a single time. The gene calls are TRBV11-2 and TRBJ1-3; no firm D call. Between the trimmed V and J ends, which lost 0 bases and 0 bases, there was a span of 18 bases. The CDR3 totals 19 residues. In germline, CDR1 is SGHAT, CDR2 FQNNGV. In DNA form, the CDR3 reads TGTGCCAGCAGCTTAGATTCCGGACTTCTTTGGGGCTCTGGAAACACCATATATTTT. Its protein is CASSLDSGLLWGSGNTIYF.

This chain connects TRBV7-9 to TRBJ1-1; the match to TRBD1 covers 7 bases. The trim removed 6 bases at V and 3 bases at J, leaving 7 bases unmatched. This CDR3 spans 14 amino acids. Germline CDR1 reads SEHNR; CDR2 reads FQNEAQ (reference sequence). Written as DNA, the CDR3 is TGTGCCAGCAGACCTACAGGGGTTGACACTGAAGCTTTCTTT. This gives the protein CASRPTGVDTEAFF.

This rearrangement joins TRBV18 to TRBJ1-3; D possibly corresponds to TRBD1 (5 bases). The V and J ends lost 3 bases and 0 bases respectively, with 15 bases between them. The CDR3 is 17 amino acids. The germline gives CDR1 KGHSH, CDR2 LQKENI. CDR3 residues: CASSPAGPALSGNTIYF. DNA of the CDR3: TGTGCCAGCTCACCGGCGGGGCCCGCTCTCTCTGGAAACACCATATATTTT.

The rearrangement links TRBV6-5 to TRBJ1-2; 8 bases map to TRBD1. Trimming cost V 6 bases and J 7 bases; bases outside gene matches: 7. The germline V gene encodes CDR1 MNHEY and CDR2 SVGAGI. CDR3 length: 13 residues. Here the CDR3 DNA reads TGTGCCAGCAGGATGCAGGGGGCGGCTGGCTACACCTTC. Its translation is CASRMQGAAGYTF.

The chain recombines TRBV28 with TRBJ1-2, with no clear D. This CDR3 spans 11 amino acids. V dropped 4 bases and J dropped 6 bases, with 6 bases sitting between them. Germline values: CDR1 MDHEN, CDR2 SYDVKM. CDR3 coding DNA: TGTGCCAGCAGTTCCGGGGATGGCTACACCTTC. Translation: CASSSGDGYTF.

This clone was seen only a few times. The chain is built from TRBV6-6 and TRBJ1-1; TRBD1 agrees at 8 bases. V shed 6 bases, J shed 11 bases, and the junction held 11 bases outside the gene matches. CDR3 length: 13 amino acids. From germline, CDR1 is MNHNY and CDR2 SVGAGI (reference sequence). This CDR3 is CASSPQGAGSAFF. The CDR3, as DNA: TGTGCCAGCAGCCCCCAGGGGGCAGGGAGTGCTTTCTTT.

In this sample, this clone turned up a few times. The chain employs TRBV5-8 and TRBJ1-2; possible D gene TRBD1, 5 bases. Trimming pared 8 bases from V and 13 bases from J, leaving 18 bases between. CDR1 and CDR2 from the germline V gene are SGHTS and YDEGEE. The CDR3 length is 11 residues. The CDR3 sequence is CASTLVGPSTF. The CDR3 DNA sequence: TGTGCCAGTACCTTGGTGGGGCCCTCCACCTTC.